The 14 T cell receptor beta chains in this list originate from one sample, sequenced in a study of blood T cell repertoires in COVID-19 (TCRdb year 2020). Library creation used the immunoSEQ multiplex PCR assay. What TCRdb holds here is the immuneACCESS table cut down to in-frame rearrangements. Part of the clones is not present; checked against another copy, under half of the missing clones reflect an unresolved V gene, and the others are unexplained. This sample has about 140,000 clones in its table, and roughly four fifths of those were observed once. Roughly 9% of the sample belongs to the ten largest clones. Sequenced input: peripheral blood. The receptors shown here come from a woman in her 50s with active or convalescent COVID-19.

The V gene is TRBV5-8, the J gene TRBJ1-2, with D perhaps TRBD1 (5 bases). With 0 bases removed from V and 8 bases from J, the gap between germline ends came to 20 bases. The germline V gene encodes CDR1 SGHTS and CDR2 YDEGEE. This CDR3 contains 16 residues. CDR3 sequence: CASSLDVEDTRGGYTF. Here the CDR3 DNA reads TGTGCCAGCAGCTTGGACGTTGAAGACACCCGGGGGGGCTACACCTTC. Complete variable domain (other parts from reference TRBV5-8 and TRBJ1-2): EAGVTQSPTHLIKTRGQQATLRCSPISGHTSVYWYQQALGLGLQFLLWYDEGEERNRGNFPPRFSGRQFPNYSSELNVNALELEDSALYLCASSLDVEDTRGGYTFGSGTRLTVV.

J is TRBJ1-2 and V is TRBV6-5, with 9 bases aligning to TRBD1. Germline trimming cut 7 bases from V and 4 bases from J; bases unmatched to any gene: 10. The germline V gene has CDR1 MNHEY and CDR2 SVGAGI. The CDR3 is 15 residues long. The CDR3: CASTAEPTGGYGYTF. For the CDR3, the DNA is TGTGCCAGCACCGCCGAGCCGACAGGGGGCTATGGCTACACCTTC.

The gene calls are TRBV7-4 and TRBJ1-2, with D perhaps matching TRBD1 (5 bases). CDR1 and CDR2 (germline): SGHVT, SQSDAQ. CDR3 length equals 17 residues. V lost 5 bases and J lost 2, with 21 bases in between. CDR3 bases: TGTGCCAGCAGCCTTCGGGGGGAGCCCTGGCGGAACTATGGCTACACCTTC. Translation: CASSLRGEPWRNYGYTF.

This chain joins TRBV2 and TRBJ1-1; a weak D match, TRBD1 (5 bases). This CDR3 comprises 15 residues. Trimming removed 6 bases at V and 3 bases at J, with 17 bases between. Germline CDR1 is SNHLY and CDR2 is FYNNEI. The CDR3 loop reads CASRRREGVDTEAFF. In nucleotides, the CDR3 is TGTGCCAGCAGACGCAGGGAAGGTGTAGACACTGAAGCTTTCTTT.

The rearrangement links TRBV6-5 to TRBJ2-7; 13 nucleotides line up with TRBD2. V shed 0 bases and J 1 base; nucleotides not matched to a gene: 0. The germline V gene encodes CDR1 MNHEY and CDR2 SVGAGI. This CDR3 contains 16 residues. CDR3 loop: CASSYSGLAGSYEQYF. The DNA for the CDR3 is TGTGCCAGCAGTTACTCGGGACTAGCGGGGTCCTACGAGCAGTACTTC.

The V and J genes are TRBV7-9 and TRBJ2-3, with D possibly matching TRBD2 (7 bases). Trimming pared 5 bases from V and 1 base from J, leaving 16 bases between. Germline lookup yields CDR1 SEHNR and CDR2 FQNEAQ (reference sequence). CDR3 length: 16 amino acids. The CDR3 protein is CASSPLGAGGTDTQYF. Written as DNA, the CDR3 is TGTGCCAGCAGCCCCTTGGGGGCGGGAGGCACAGATACGCAGTATTTT.

The chain couples TRBV6-2 or TRBV6-3 to TRBJ2-6; 8 bases are shared with TRBD1. CDR1 is MNHEY and CDR2 is SVGEGT in the germline V gene. V lost 4 bases to trimming and J lost 1 base; unmatched junction nucleotides: 6. The CDR3 is made up of 17 amino acids. The CDR3: CASSSPGGLSGANVLTF. In nucleotides, the CDR3 is TGTGCCAGCAGTTCCCCAGGGGGCTTGTCTGGGGCCAACGTCCTGACTTTC.

The chain joins TRBV30 to TRBJ1-2, with D unresolved. V shed 4 bases and J shed 0 bases, with 15 bases lying between them. CDR3 length: 15 residues. Germline CDR1 GTSNPN, CDR2 SVGIG (reference sequence). Here the CDR3 DNA reads TGTGCCTGGACCGCGGTCTCCGACTCTAACTATGGCTACACCTTC. Its translation: CAWTAVSDSNYGYTF.

This rearrangement joins TRBV9 to TRBJ2-7; 9 positions agree with TRBD2. Looked up from germline, CDR1 is SGDLS and CDR2 is YYNGEE. V trimming: 4 bases; J trimming: 2 bases; junction bases outside the gene matches: 4. The CDR3 spans 14 residues. The CDR3 loop is CASSTSGSAYEQYF. The CDR3 region has the DNA TGTGCCAGCAGCACTAGCGGGTCTGCCTACGAGCAGTACTTC.

V and J are TRBV19 and TRBJ1-2; a possible D gene is TRBD1 (5 bases). Germline V gene data show CDR1 as LNHDA and CDR2 as SQIVND (reference sequence). V was clipped by 6 bases and J by 8 bases, with 19 bases between them. This CDR3 spans 14 amino acids. CDR3 in amino acids: CASSPTGTVGGYTF. The CDR3 DNA is TGTGCCAGTAGCCCCACGGGGACTGTTGGGGGCTACACCTTC.

The chain recombines TRBV18 with TRBJ1-5; D gene ambiguous. V was clipped by 3 bases and J by 7 bases, with 16 bases between them. The CDR3 length is 15 residues. CDR1 and CDR2 from the germline V gene are KGHSH and LQKENI. The CDR3 coding sequence is TGTGCCAGCTCACCGGGGAGGGCAGAGGGACAGCCCCAGCATTTT. It encodes CASSPGRAEGQPQHF.

The genes are TRBV5-5 and TRBJ2-1; D is possibly TRBD2 (6 bases). This CDR3 is built from 15 residues. Germline assignment: CDR1 SGHKS and CDR2 YYEKEE (reference sequence). V gave up 0 bases and J gave up 0 bases, with 7 bases separating them. The CDR3 loop reads CASSLEAGSYNEQFF. The CDR3 bases are TGTGCCAGCAGCTTGGAAGCGGGCTCCTACAATGAGCAGTTCTTC.

This chain joins TRBV5-1 and TRBJ2-5, with no clear D. CDR1 is SGHRS and CDR2 is YFSETQ in the germline V gene. This CDR3 spans 13 amino acids. The ends were cut back, 0 bases at V and 2 bases at J, with 5 bases in the middle. DNA for the CDR3: TGCGCCAGCAGCTTGGCATTTCAAGAGACCCAGTACTTC. Translated, it gives CASSLAFQETQYF.

The chain combines TRBV20-1 with TRBJ2-5; 8 bases line up with TRBD2. In germline, CDR1 is DFQATT, CDR2 SNEGSKA (reference sequence). V shed 3 bases and J 3 bases; nucleotides not matched to a gene: 3. The CDR3 contains 13 residues. The CDR3 is CSASQAGEETQYF. CDR3 in DNA: TGCAGTGCTAGTCAAGCGGGGGAAGAGACCCAGTACTTC.